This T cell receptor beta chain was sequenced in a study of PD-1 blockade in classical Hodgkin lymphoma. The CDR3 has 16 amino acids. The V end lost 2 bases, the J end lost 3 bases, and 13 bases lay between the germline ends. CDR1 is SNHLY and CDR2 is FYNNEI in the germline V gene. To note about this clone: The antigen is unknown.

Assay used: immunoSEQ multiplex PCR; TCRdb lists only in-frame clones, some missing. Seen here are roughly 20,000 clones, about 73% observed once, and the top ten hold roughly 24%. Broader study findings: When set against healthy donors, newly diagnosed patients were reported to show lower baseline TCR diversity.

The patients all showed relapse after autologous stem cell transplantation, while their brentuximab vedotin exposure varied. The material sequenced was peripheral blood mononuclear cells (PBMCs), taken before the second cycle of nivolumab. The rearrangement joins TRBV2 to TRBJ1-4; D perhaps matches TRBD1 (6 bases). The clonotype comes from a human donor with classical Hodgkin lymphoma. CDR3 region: CASSEMGAGANEKLFF. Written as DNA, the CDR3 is TGTGCCAGCAGTGAAATGGGGGCTGGGGCTAATGAAAAACTGTTTTTT.